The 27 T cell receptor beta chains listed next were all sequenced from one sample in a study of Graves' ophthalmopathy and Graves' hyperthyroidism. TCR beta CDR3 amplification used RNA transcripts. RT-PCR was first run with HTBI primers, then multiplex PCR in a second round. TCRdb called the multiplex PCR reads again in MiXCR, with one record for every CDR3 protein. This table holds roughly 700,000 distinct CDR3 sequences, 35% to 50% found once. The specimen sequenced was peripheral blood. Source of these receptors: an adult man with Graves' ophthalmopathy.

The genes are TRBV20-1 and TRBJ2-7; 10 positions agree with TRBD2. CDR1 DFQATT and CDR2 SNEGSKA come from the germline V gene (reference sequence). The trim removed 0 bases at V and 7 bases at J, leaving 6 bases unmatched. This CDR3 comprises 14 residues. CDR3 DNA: TGCAGTGCTAGAGATCTAGCGGGAGTGGGAGAGCAGTACTTC. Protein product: CSARDLAGVGEQYF.

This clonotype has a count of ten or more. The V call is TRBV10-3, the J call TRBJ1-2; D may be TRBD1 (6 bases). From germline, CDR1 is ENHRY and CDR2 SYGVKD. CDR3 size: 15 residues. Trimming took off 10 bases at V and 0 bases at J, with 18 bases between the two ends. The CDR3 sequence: CASRRTRTANYGYTF. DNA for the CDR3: TGTGCCAGCAGACGAACGAGGACAGCTAACTATGGCTACACCTTC.

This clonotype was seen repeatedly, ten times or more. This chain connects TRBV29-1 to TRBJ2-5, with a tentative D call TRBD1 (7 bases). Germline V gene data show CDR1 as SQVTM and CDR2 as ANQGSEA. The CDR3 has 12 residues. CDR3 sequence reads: CSSRRGPQTQYF. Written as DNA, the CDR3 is TGCTCCTCCAGGAGGGGGCCGCAGACCCAGTACTTC.

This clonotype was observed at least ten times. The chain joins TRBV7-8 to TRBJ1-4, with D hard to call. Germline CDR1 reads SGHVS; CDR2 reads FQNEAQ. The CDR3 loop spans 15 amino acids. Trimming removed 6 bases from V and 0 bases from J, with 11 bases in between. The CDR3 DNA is TGTGCCAGCAGTTACCTTGGAGCAACTAATGAAAAACTGTTTTTT. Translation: CASSYLGATNEKLFF.

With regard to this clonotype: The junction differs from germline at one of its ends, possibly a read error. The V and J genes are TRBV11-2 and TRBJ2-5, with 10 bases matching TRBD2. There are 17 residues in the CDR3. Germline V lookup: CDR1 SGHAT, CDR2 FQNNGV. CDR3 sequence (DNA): TGCGCCAGCAGCCACCGACTAGCGGGTGGAGAAAAAGAGACCCAGTACTTC. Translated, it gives CASSHRLAGGEKETQYF. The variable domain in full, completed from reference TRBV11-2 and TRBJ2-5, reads EAGVAQSPRYKIIEKRQSVAFWCNPISGHATLYWYQQILGQGPKLLIQFQNNGVVDDSQLPKDRFSAERLKGVDSTLKIQPAKLEDSAVYLCASSHRLAGGEKETQYFGPGTRLLVL.

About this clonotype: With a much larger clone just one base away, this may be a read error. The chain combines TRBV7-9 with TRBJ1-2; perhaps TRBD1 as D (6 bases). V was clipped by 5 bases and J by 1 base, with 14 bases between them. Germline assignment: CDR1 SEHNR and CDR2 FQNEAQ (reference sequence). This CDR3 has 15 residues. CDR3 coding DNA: TGTGCCAGCAGCCCCACAGGGAATCTTAACTATGGCTACACCTTC. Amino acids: CASSPTGNLNYGYTF.

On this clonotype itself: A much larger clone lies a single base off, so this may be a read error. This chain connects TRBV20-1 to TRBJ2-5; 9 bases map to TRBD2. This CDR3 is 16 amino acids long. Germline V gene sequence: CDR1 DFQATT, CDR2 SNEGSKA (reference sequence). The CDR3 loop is CRARGFRREGLETQYF. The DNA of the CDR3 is TGCAGGGCTAGAGGGTTTCGGCGGGAGGGCCTGGAGACCCAGTACTTC.

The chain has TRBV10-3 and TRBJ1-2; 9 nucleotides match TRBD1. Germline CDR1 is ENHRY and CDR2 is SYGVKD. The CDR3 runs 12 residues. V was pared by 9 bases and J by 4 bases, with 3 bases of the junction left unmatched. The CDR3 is CAMTDRGYGYTF. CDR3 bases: TGTGCCATGACGGACAGGGGCTATGGCTACACCTTC.

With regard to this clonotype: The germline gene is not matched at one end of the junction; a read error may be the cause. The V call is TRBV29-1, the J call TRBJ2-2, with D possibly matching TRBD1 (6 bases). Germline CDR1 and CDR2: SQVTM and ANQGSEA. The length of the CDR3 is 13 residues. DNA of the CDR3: TGTGCCTGTACAGGGTTAGGCACCGGGGAGCTGTTTTTT. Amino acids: CACTGLGTGELFF.

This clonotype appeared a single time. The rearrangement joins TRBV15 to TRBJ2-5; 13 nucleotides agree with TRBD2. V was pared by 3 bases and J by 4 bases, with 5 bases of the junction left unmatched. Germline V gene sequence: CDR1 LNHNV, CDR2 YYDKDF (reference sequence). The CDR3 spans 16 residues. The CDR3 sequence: CATSSSRTSGGETQYF. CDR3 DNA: TGTGCCACCAGCAGCTCGCGGACTAGCGGGGGAGAGACCCAGTACTTC.

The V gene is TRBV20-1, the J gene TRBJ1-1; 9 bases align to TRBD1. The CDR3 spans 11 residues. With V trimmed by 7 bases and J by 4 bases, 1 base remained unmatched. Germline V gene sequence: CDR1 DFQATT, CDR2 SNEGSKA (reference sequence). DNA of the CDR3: TGCAGTGGGGACAGGGCCACTGAAGCTTTCTTT. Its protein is CSGDRATEAFF.

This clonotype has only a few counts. The CDR3 loop reads CASSIRGRPYEQYF. The CDR3 coding sequence is TGTGCCAGCAGCATCAGGGGGAGGCCCTACGAGCAGTACTTC. The chain recombines TRBV7-8 with TRBJ2-7; tentatively, D is TRBD1 (7 bases). This CDR3 is 14 amino acids long. Trimming took off 5 bases at V and 2 bases at J, with 13 bases between the two ends. CDR1 and CDR2 from the germline V gene are SGHVS and FQNEAQ.

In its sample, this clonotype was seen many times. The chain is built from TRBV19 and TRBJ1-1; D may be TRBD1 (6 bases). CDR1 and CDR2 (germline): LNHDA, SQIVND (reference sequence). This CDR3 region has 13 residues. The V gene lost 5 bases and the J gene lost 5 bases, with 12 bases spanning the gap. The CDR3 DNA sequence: TGTGCCAGTAGTGCAGGGGCGCTGACTGAAGCTTTCTTT. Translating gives CASSAGALTEAFF.

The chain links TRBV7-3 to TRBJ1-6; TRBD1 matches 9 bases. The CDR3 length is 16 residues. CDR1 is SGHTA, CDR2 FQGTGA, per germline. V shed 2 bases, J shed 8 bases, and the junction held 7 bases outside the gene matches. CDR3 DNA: TGTGCCAGCAGCTTAGAAGGACAGGGGAGGGATTCACCCCTCCACTTT. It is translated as CASSLEGQGRDSPLHF.

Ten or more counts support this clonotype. CDR3 amino acids: CARTDHTGLGYTF. CDR3 nucleotide sequence: TGTGCCAGAACCGACCATACAGGGCTTGGCTACACCTTC. This chain links TRBV12-3 or TRBV12-4 with TRBJ1-2; a possible D gene is TRBD1 (6 bases). The V end was cut by 9 bases, the J end by 7 bases, with 18 bases between. This CDR3 is built from 13 residues.

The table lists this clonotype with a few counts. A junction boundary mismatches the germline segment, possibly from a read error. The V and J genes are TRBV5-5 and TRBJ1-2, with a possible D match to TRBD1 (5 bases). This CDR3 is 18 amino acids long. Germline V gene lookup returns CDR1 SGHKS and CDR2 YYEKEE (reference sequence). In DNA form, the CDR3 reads TGCGCCAGCAGCCAAAATCTCCCGTGGGACGGGACGTACTATGGCTACACCTTC. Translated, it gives CASSQNLPWDGTYYGYTF. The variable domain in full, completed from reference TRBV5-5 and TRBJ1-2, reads DAGVTQSPTHLIKTRGQQVTLRCSPISGHKSVSWYQQVLGQGPQFIFQYYEKEERGRGNFPDRFSARQFPNYSSELNVNALLLGDSALYLCASSQNLPWDGTYYGYTFGSGTRLTVV.

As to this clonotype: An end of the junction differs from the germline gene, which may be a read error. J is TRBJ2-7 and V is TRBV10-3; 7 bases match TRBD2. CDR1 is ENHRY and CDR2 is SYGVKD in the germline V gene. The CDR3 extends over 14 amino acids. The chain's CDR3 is CASSGGDGPYEQYF. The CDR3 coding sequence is TGTGCCAGCAGTGGGGGGGACGGCCCCTACGAGCAGTACTTC.

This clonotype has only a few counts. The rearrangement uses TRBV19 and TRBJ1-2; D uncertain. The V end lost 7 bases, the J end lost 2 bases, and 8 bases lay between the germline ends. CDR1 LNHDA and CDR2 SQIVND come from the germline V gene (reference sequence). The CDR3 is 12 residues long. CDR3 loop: CASKLNNYGYTF. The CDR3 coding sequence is TGTGCCAGTAAGCTCAACAACTATGGCTACACCTTC. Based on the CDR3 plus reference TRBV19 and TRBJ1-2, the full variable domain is DGGITQSPKYLFRKEGQNVTLSCEQNLNHDAMYWYRQDPGQGLRLIYYSQIVNDFQKGDIAEGYSVSREKKESFPLTVTSAQKNPTAFYLCASKLNNYGYTFGSGTRLTVV.

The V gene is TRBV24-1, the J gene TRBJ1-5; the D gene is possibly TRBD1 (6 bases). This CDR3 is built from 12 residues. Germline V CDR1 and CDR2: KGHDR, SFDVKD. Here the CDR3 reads CASQQGSQPQHF. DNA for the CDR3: TGTGCTAGCCAGCAGGGGAGTCAGCCCCAGCATTTT.

In DNA form, the CDR3 reads TGTGCCAGCAGGGGGGTCGGCTATGGCTACACCTTC. Protein: CASRGVGYGYTF. The genes are TRBV6-5 and TRBJ1-2, with D perhaps matching TRBD1 (5 bases). This CDR3 contains 12 residues. Germline values: CDR1 MNHEY, CDR2 SVGAGI. Trimming removed 6 bases at V and 4 bases at J, with 9 bases between.

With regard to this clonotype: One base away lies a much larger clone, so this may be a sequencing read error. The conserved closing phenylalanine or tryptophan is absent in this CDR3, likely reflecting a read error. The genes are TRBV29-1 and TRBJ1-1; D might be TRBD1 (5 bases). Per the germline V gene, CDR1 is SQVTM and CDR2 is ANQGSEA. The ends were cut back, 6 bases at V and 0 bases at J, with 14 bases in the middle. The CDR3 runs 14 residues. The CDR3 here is CSVARDGLNTEAFL. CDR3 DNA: TGCAGCGTCGCCCGGGACGGGTTGAACACTGAAGCTTTCCTT.

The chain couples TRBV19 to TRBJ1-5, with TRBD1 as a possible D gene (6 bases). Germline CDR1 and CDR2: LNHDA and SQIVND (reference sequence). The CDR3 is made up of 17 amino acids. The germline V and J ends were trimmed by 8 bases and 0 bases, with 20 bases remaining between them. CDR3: CASSSRGLTYSNQPQHF. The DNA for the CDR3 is TGTGCCAGTTCATCCAGGGGCCTTACCTATAGCAATCAGCCCCAGCATTTT.

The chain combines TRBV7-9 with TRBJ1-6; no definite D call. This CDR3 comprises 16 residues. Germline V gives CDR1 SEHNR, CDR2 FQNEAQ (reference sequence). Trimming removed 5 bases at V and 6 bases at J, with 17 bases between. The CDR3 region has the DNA TGTGCCAGCAGCCCCCTGCCCGGGCGCGTTAATTCACCCCTCCACTTT. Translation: CASSPLPGRVNSPLHF.

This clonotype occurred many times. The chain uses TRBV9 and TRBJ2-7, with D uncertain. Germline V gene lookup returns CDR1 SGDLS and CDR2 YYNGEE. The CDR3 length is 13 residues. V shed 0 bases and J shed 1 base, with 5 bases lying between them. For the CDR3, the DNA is TGTGCCAGCAGCGTAGACGGTTCCTACGAGCAGTACTTC. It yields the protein CASSVDGSYEQYF.

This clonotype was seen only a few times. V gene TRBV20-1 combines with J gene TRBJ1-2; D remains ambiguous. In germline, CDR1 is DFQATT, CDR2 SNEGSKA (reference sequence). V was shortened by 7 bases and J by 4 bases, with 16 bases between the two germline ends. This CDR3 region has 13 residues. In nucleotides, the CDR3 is TGCAGTGGAAGCAGCCAACCCACCTATGGCTACACCTTC. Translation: CSGSSQPTYGYTF.

The CDR3 nucleotides read TGTGCCAGTAGCGTCAATGGGGGGCCCACGATGACCCAGTACTTC. This sequence encodes CASSVNGGPTMTQYF. The chain joins TRBV19 to TRBJ2-5; the D gene could be TRBD1 or TRBD2 (6 bases each). Trimming removed 6 bases from V and 7 bases from J, with 21 bases in between. CDR1 is LNHDA, CDR2 SQIVND, per germline (reference sequence). There are 15 residues in the CDR3.

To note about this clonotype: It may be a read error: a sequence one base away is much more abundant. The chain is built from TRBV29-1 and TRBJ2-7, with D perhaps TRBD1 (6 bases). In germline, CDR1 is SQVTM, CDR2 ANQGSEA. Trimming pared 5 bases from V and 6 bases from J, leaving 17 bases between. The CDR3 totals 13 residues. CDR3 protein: CSVWTEIACEQYF. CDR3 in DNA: TGCAGCGTTTGGACAGAGATAGCCTGCGAGCAGTACTTC.